The 22 T cell receptor beta chains given below trace back to one sample, sequenced in a study of a mutant IDH1 vaccine in newly diagnosed glioma. The time point here: week 35, safety follow-up. Mutant IDH1 20-mer peptide, at 300 ug, made up each vaccine dose, with topical imiquimod. Repertoires were generated with immunoSEQ multiplex PCR, while TCRdb's copy carries only in-frame clones and drops some. The table lists about 69,000 clones, around nine tenths of them singletons, with roughly 2% in the top ten. The antigens for these receptors are not known. The sequences come from PBMCs, collected from a glioma patient whose treatment included an IDH1 peptide vaccine. All receptors derive from a man aged 30 to 39 with glioma.

About this clone: At one boundary the junction diverges from the germline segment, which might be a read error. The genes are TRBV6-5 and TRBJ2-1; D ambiguous. Germline V gives CDR1 MNHEY, CDR2 SVGAGI. The CDR3 extends over 15 amino acids. Here the CDR3 reads CASSYSTPSYNEQFF. CDR3 sequence (DNA): TGTGCCAGCAGTTACTCGACACCCTCCTATAATGAGCAGTTCTTC.

CDR3 nucleotides: TGTGCCAGCAGTTTGGGGGTACTTAGCACAGATACGCAGTATTTT. This encodes CASSLGVLSTDTQYF. V and J are TRBV27 and TRBJ2-3; D is tentatively TRBD1 or TRBD2 (5 bases each). CDR1 and CDR2 (germline): MNHEY, SMNVEV (reference sequence). The CDR3 sequence is 15 residues long. Trimming shortened V by 3 bases and J by 0 bases, and 10 bases separated the two germline ends.

The chain combines TRBV19 with TRBJ2-3, with D possibly being TRBD1 or TRBD2 (6 bases each). Deletions cut 5 bases from V and 1 base from J, with 19 bases between. The CDR3 is made up of 17 amino acids. Germline V gives CDR1 LNHDA, CDR2 SQIVND (reference sequence). CDR3 loop: CASSRGGIGTGTDTQYF. Here the CDR3 DNA reads TGTGCCAGTAGTCGAGGGGGGATCGGGACCGGCACAGATACGCAGTATTTT.

For the CDR3, the DNA is TGCGCCAGCAGCCAGACAGGCACCTCCTACGAGCAGTACTTC. Translation: CASSQTGTSYEQYF. The rearrangement uses TRBV4-1 and TRBJ2-7, with D possibly matching TRBD1 (6 bases). The CDR3 has 14 amino acids. Germline-derived CDR1 and CDR2 are MGHRA and YSYEKL. V dropped 3 bases and J dropped 0 bases, with 9 bases sitting between them.

This chain connects TRBV19 to TRBJ2-7; 10 bases match TRBD1. CDR1 and CDR2 from the germline V gene are LNHDA and SQIVND (reference sequence). Trimming at V came to 7 bases and at J to 3 bases, leaving 3 bases not matched to a gene. The CDR3 consists of 13 residues. The CDR3 is CASNRDRGYEQYF. The CDR3 nucleotides are TGTGCCAGTAACCGGGACAGGGGCTACGAGCAGTACTTC.

V is TRBV7-9 and J is TRBJ2-1; weak D call: TRBD2 (6 bases). The germline V and J ends were trimmed by 6 bases and 0 bases, with 9 bases remaining between them. CDR1 is SEHNR and CDR2 is FQNEAQ in the germline V gene (reference sequence). This CDR3 has 14 amino acids. Here the CDR3 reads CASSSGSSYNEQFF. CDR3 nucleotide sequence: TGTGCCAGCAGTTCCGGGAGCTCCTACAATGAGCAGTTCTTC.

The rearrangement joins TRBV9 to TRBJ1-1; D call uncertain. Germline CDR1 reads SGDLS; CDR2 reads YYNGEE. The CDR3 has 18 residues. V gave up 4 bases and J gave up 2 bases, with 24 bases separating them. The CDR3 protein is CASSTSLQGSDLNTEAFF. CDR3 bases: TGTGCCAGCAGCACTTCCCTTCAAGGGTCCGATTTAAACACTGAAGCTTTCTTT.

To note about this clone: This CDR3 is also generated by other DNA sequences in the sample. The chain combines TRBV6-6 with TRBJ1-1; D possibly corresponds to TRBD1 (5 bases). The germline V gene encodes CDR1 MNHNY and CDR2 SVGAGI (reference sequence). The CDR3 spans 14 residues. V was shortened by 3 bases and J by 4 bases, with 12 bases between the two germline ends. CDR3 DNA sequence: TGTGCCAGCAGTTATACTTCGGGGGGCACTGAAGCTTTCTTT. It codes for CASSYTSGGTEAFF.

The V and J genes are TRBV2 and TRBJ2-2; D is possibly TRBD1 (5 bases). The CDR3 runs to 15 residues. Germline loops: CDR1 SNHLY, CDR2 FYNNEI. Trimming pared 2 bases from V and 4 bases from J, leaving 11 bases between. CDR3 loop: CASSEPGIFTGELFF. Written as DNA, the CDR3 is TGTGCCAGCAGTGAACCAGGGATCTTCACCGGGGAGCTGTTTTTT.

In DNA, the CDR3 is TGTGCCACCAGCAGTTTGGGACTAGCGGGAATCTACAATGAGCAGTTCTTC. It specifies CATSSLGLAGIYNEQFF. The chain employs TRBV15 and TRBJ2-1, with 13 bases fitting TRBD2. Germline CDR1 and CDR2: LNHNV and YYDKDF (reference sequence). Trimming cost V 3 bases and J 3 bases; bases outside gene matches: 5. This CDR3 has 17 amino acids.

The J gene is TRBJ2-1, the V gene TRBV30, with TRBD2 matching over 7 bases. V shed 3 bases and J 5 bases; nucleotides not matched to a gene: 7. Germline V lookup: CDR1 GTSNPN, CDR2 SVGIG (reference sequence). The CDR3 is 14 amino acids. CDR3 nucleotide sequence: TGTGCCTGGAGCGGGGGGACCGTCGACAATGAGCAGTTCTTC. Its translation: CAWSGGTVDNEQFF.

This clone was found once. V usage is TRBV4-3 and J usage is TRBJ1-2, with D maybe TRBD1 (6 bases). CDR1 and CDR2 (germline): LGHNA, YSLEER. V was cut by 5 bases and J by 4 bases, with 14 bases left in between. This CDR3 contains 14 residues. The CDR3 loop is CASSGTNPLYGYTF. DNA of the CDR3: TGCGCCAGCAGCGGGACAAACCCCCTCTATGGCTACACCTTC.

For the CDR3, the DNA is TGTGCCAGCAGCTTAACCGGGCCGAGGGCAGATACGCAGTATTTT. As protein: CASSLTGPRADTQYF. This chain uses TRBV7-3 with TRBJ2-3; a weak D match, TRBD2 (5 bases). This CDR3 is 15 amino acids long. Per the germline V gene, CDR1 is SGHTA and CDR2 is FQGTGA. V was shortened by 0 bases and J by 4 bases, with 11 bases between the two germline ends.

J is TRBJ2-1 and V is TRBV18, with 11 bases identical to TRBD1. Germline CDR1 KGHSH, CDR2 LQKENI. After removal of 6 bases from V and 6 bases from J, the junction contained 7 bases not matched to a gene. This CDR3 spans 15 amino acids. The CDR3 sequence is CASSLGQGASNEQFF. The DNA for the CDR3 is TGTGCCAGCTCCCTTGGACAGGGGGCGAGCAATGAGCAGTTCTTC.

This clone was counted a few times. V and J are TRBV7-2 and TRBJ1-6; D is unclear. Germline assignment: CDR1 SGHTA and CDR2 FQGNSA. CDR3 length equals 12 residues. The V gene lost 6 bases and the J gene lost 7 bases, with 7 bases spanning the gap. The CDR3 DNA reads TGTGCCAGCAGTTCAGGAAATTCACCCCTCCACTTT. Translated, it gives CASSSGNSPLHF.

The chain is built from TRBV7-9 and TRBJ1-4, with unresolved D. There are 16 residues in the CDR3. V was clipped by 1 base and J by 0 bases, with 9 bases between them. Looked up from germline, CDR1 is SEHNR and CDR2 is FQNEAQ (reference sequence). The CDR3 loop reads CASSLEGVTTNEKLFF. Here the CDR3 DNA reads TGTGCCAGCAGCTTAGAGGGAGTTACAACTAATGAAAAACTGTTTTTT.

This clone was observed once. The gene calls are TRBV10-2 and TRBJ2-2; 10 bases map to TRBD2. J gave up 3 bases and V 7 bases, and 5 bases lay outside the gene matches. The CDR3 loop spans 15 amino acids. Germline V gene lookup returns CDR1 WSHSY and CDR2 SAAADI. CDR3 in DNA: TGCGCCAGCACTAGCGGGAGTAAGTACACCGGGGAGCTGTTTTTT. The encoded protein is CASTSGSKYTGELFF.

The V call is TRBV28, the J call TRBJ2-1, with unresolved D. CDR1 and CDR2 from the germline V gene are MDHEN and SYDVKM. The germline V and J ends were trimmed by 5 bases and 2 bases, with 4 bases remaining between them. This CDR3 spans 12 amino acids. In nucleotides, the CDR3 is TGTGCCAGCAGTGGGACCTACAATGAGCAGTTCTTC. Its translation: CASSGTYNEQFF.

V is TRBV5-4 and J is TRBJ2-5, with D perhaps matching TRBD2 (5 bases). The germline V gene has CDR1 SGHNT and CDR2 YYREEE (reference sequence). With 1 base removed from V and 2 bases from J, the gap between germline ends came to 9 bases. The CDR3 consists of 14 residues. The CDR3 region has the DNA TGTGCCAGCAGCTTGTTCGGGGATCAAGAGACCCAGTACTTC. It specifies CASSLFGDQETQYF.

The V gene is TRBV15, the J gene TRBJ2-3; 7 bases line up with TRBD1. Germline V gene data show CDR1 as LNHNV and CDR2 as YYDKDF (reference sequence). This CDR3 spans 15 amino acids. Trimming took 5 bases from V and 2 from J; bases not matched to a gene: 7. CDR3 DNA sequence: TGTGCCACCAGCGGCCGGGACAGAGACACAGATACGCAGTATTTT. Translation gives CATSGRDRDTDTQYF.

The genes are TRBV19 and TRBJ2-1; D may be TRBD1 or TRBD2 (5 bases each). Germline values: CDR1 LNHDA, CDR2 SQIVND (reference sequence). V gave up 5 bases and J gave up 2 bases, with 10 bases separating them. The CDR3 is 14 amino acids. The CDR3 DNA reads as TGTGCCAGTAGTCCGGGGCGAACCTACAATGAGCAGTTCTTC. Encoded protein: CASSPGRTYNEQFF.

The chain is built from TRBV11-2 and TRBJ2-3; perhaps TRBD1 as D (6 bases). Trimming left V 0 bases short and J 2 bases short, with 24 bases between. The CDR3 extends over 20 amino acids. Germline V gene sequence: CDR1 SGHAT, CDR2 FQNNGV. The CDR3 sequence is CASSLEDFPGAPIPTDTQYF. The DNA of the CDR3 is TGTGCCAGCAGCTTAGAGGATTTTCCAGGGGCGCCTATACCCACAGATACGCAGTATTTT. Full variable domain (missing parts from reference TRBV11-2 and TRBJ2-3): EAGVAQSPRYKIIEKRQSVAFWCNPISGHATLYWYQQILGQGPKLLIQFQNNGVVDDSQLPKDRFSAERLKGVDSTLKIQPAKLEDSAVYLCASSLEDFPGAPIPTDTQYFGPGTRLTVL.